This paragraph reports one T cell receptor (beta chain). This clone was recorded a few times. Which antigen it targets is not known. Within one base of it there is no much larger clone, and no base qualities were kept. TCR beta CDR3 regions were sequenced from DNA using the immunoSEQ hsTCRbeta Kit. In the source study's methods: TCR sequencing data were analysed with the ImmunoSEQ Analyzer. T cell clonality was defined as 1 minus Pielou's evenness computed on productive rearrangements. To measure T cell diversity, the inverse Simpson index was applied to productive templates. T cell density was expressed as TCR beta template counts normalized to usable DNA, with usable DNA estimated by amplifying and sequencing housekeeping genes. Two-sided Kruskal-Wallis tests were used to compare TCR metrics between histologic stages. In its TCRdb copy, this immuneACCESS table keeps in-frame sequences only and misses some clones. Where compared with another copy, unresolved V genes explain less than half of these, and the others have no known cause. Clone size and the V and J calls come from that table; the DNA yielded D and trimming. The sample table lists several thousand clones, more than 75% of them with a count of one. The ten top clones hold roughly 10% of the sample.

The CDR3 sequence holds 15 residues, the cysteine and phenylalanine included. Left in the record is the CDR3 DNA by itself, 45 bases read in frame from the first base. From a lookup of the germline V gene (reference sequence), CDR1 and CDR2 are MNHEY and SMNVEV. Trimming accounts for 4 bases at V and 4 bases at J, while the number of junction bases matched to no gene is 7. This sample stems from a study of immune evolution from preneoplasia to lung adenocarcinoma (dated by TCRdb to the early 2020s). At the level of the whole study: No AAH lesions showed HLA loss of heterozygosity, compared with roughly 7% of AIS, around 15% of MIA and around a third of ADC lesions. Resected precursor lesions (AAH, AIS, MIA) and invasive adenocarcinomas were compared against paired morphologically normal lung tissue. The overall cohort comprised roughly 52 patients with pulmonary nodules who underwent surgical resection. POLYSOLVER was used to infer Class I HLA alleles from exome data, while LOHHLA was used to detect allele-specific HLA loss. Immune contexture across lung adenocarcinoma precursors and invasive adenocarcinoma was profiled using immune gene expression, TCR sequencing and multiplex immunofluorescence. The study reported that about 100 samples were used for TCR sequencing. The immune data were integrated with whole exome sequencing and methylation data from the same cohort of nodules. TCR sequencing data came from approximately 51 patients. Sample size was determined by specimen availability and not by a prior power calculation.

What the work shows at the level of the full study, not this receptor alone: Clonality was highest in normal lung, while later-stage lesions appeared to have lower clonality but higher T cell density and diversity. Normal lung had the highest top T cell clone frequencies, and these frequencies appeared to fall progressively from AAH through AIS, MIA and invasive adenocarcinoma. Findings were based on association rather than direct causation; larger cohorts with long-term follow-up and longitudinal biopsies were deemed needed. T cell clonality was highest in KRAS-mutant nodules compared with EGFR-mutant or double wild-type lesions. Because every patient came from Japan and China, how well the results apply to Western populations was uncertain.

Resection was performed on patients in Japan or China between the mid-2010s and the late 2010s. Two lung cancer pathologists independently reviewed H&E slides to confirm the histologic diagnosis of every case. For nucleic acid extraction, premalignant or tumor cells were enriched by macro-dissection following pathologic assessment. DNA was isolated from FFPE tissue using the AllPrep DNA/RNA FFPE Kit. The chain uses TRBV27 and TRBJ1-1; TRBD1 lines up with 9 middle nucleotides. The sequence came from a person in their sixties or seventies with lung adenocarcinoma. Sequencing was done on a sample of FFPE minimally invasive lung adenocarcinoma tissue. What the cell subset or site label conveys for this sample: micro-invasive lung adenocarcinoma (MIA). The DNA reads TGTGCCAGCAGTTCTCCGGACAGGGGCCCCACTGAAGCTTTCTTT. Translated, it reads CASSSPDRGPTEAFF.